Below, one T cell receptor beta chain is given with its context. What it binds is unknown. The source of the sample is a study of T cell responses to AZD1222 COVID-19 vaccine. Germline lookup yields CDR1 MGHRA and CDR2 YSYEKL. With 3 bases removed from V and 4 bases from J, the gap between germline ends came to 9 bases. The CDR3 consists of 14 residues. Study results and caveats: No repertoire was sampled before or during the peak T cell response, only after it. White British ancestry dominated among donors, who included more females, and clonal diversity was possibly underestimated. Only 5 or 6 people who got AZD1222 tested seropositive at baseline. Spike-specific TCR breadth and depth both grew after two AZD1222 doses.

Data came from immunoSEQ multiplex PCR; TCRdb stores just in-frame clones and leaves some out. The sample lists 120,000 to 150,000 clones, over 90% occurring once. This receptor was taken from an adult in good health. Here the sequenced sample was peripheral blood, taken on day 0 of MenACWY control vaccination. The chain recombines TRBV4-1 with TRBJ2-2; D gene ambiguous. CDR3 nucleotides: TGCGCCAGCAGCCAGCCAGGCGCCACCGGGGAGCTGTTTTTT. Translated, it gives CASSQPGATGELFF.